This T cell receptor beta chain was sequenced in a study of blood T cell repertoires in COVID-19. About the study: Sample material is recorded as cDNA or gDNA derived from T cells, B-cell-depleted T cells, or PBMCs.

This CDR3 contains 16 residues. J gave up 6 bases and V 4 bases, and 13 bases lay outside the gene matches. CDR1 and CDR2 from the germline V gene are KGHSH and LQKENI. This clone was observed a few times. Adults between about 18 and 89 years of age took part from under 30 US areas. In the source study's methods: By means of reference gene primer amplification, nucleated cell counts were estimated. Profiling relied on immunoSEQ multiplex PCR, and the TCRdb table lists in-frame clones only, not all of them. From that table come the V and J calls and clone size; the DNA was used to work out D and trimming. This sample has a few hundred thousand clones, with 80% found just once.

The TCR sequence derives from a woman aged 40 to 49 with acute COVID-19. The chain links TRBV18 to TRBJ2-7, with 9 bases fitting TRBD1. The sample was PBMCs or T cells enriched from blood (not recorded which). The CDR3 DNA sequence: TGTGCCAGCTCACGACAGGGGGGAACCCGGCCTGGCGAGCAGTACTTC. Amino acids: CASSRQGGTRPGEQYF.